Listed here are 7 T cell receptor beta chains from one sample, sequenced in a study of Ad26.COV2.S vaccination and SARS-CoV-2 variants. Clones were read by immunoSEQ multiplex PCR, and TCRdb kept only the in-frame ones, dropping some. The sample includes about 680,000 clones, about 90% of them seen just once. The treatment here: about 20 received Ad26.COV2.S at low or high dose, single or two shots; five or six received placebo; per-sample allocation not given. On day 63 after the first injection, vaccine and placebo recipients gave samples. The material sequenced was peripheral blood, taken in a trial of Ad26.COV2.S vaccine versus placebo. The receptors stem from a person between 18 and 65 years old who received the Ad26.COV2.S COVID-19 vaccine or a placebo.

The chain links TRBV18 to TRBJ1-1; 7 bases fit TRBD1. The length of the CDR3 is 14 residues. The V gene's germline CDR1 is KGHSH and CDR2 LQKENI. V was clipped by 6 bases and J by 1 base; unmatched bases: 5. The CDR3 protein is CASSQGQTNTEAFF. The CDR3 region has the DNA TGTGCCAGCTCCCAGGGACAGACGAACACTGAAGCTTTCTTT.

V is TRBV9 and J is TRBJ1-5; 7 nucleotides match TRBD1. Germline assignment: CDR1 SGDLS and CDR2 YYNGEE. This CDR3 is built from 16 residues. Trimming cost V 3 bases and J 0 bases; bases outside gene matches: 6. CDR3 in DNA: TGTGCCAGCAGCGCCCAGGGGGGCTATAGCAATCAGCCCCAGCATTTT. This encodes CASSAQGGYSNQPQHF.

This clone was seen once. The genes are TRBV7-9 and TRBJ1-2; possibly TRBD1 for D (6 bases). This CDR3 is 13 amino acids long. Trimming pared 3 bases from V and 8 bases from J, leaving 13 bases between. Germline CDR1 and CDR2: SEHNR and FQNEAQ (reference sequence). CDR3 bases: TGTGCCAGCAGCTTTATCAGGACAGAAGGCTACACCTTC. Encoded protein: CASSFIRTEGYTF.

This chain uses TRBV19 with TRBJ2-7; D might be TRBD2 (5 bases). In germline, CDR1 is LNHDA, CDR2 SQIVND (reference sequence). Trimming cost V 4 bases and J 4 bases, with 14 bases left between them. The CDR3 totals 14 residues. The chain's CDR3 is CASSKRDLAYEQYF. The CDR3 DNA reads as TGTGCCAGTAGTAAACGGGATCTGGCTTACGAGCAGTACTTC.

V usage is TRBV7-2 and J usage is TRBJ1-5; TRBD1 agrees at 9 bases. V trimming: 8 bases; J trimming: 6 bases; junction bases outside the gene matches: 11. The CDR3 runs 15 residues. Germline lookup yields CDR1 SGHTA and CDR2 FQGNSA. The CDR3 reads CASAFVGQGAQPQHF. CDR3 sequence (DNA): TGTGCCAGCGCCTTCGTGGGACAGGGAGCTCAGCCCCAGCATTTT.

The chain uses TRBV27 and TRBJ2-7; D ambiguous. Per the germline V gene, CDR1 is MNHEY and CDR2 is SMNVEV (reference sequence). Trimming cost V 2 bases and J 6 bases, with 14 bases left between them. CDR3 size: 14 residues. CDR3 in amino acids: CASSLKAPVGEQYF. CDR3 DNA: TGTGCCAGCAGTTTAAAGGCCCCCGTAGGCGAGCAGTACTTC.

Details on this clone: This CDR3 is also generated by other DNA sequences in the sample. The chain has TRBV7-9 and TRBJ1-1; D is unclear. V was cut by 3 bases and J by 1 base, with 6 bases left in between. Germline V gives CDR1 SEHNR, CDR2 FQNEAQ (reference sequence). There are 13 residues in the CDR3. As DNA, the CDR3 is TGTGCCAGCAGCTTGGGCAAGAACACTGAAGCTTTCTTT. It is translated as CASSLGKNTEAFF.